This is a list of T cell receptor beta chains from one sample in a study of identifying expanded T cells in peripheral blood. Measured with immunoSEQ multiplex PCR; TCRdb has only the in-frame clones, and not every one. Of around 120,000 clones listed, approximately 90% were seen once; the top ten hold approximately 16%. Sequencing was carried out using blood. All receptors come from a person between 18 and 75 years old in good health. Each CDR3 is given with its conserved first and last residue. D genes are given only for firm matches. Some rows mark clone size as missing; the rest say once, few, many or name a class of expanded clone.

TRBV29-1,.,TRBJ2-7,.,TGCAGCGTTGAGGACCGCAGTGCCTCCTACGAGCAGTACTTC,CSVEDRSASYEQYF
TRBV12-5,.,TRBJ2-2,.,TGTGCTAGTGCGGATCTGGAAGGGTCGAACACCGGGGAGCTGTTTTTT,CASADLEGSNTGELFF
TRBV4-1,.,TRBJ2-5,.,TGCGCCAGCAGCCAAGATTGGTTCGGGGGCGCGGATGAGACCCAGTACTTC,CASSQDWFGGADETQYF
TRBV18,.,TRBJ2-3,.,TGTGCCAGCACCCTTGGCGGGGATTCAGATACGCAGTATTTT,CASTLGGDSDTQYF
TRBV13,.,TRBJ1-6,.,TGTGCCAGCAGACTCGGACAAGGGCTGGGGGCCCTCCACTTT,CASRLGQGLGALHF
TRBV28,.,TRBJ1-6,.,TGTGCCAGCATAAGGGGGGAGGGTTCACCCCTCCACTTT,CASIRGEGSPLHF
TRBV5-6,.,TRBJ2-7,.,TGTGCCAGCAGCTCGAGGAGGGTGGGGGAGTACGAGCAGTACTTC,CASSSRRVGEYEQYF
TRBV7-9,.,TRBJ1-2,.,TGTGCCAGCAGCTTACCCCGCTTGGGGCGGAGCTATGGCTACACCTTC,CASSLPRLGRSYGYTF
TRBV25-1,.,TRBJ2-5,TRBD2,TGTGCCAGCAGCCGAGGACTAGCGGGGCGACATCAAGAGACCCAGTACTTC,CASSRGLAGRHQETQYF
TRBV6-5,.,TRBJ2-7,.,TGTGCCAGCCGAATAGACTACGAGCAGTACTTC,CASRIDYEQYF
TRBV10-3,.,TRBJ1-5,.,TGTGCCATCAGTGAGTCGACGGGTAGCAATCAGCCCCAGCATTTT,CAISESTGSNQPQHF
TRBV13,.,TRBJ2-5,TRBD2,TGTGCCAGCAGCCCCCCCCCGGGGAGGGAAGAGACCCAGTACTTC,CASSPPPGREETQYF
TRBV7-9,.,TRBJ2-7,TRBD1,TGTGCCAGCAGCCCCCGGGACAGGACCTACGAGCAGTACTTC,CASSPRDRTYEQYF
TRBV2,.,TRBJ1-1,.,TGTGCCAGCAGAGATCCGGGTCCTACTGAAGCTTTCTTT,CASRDPGPTEAFF
TRBV27,.,TRBJ2-1,.,TGTGCCAGCAGTTTGACAGGTGTCTATGAGCAGTTCTTC,CASSLTGVYEQFF
TRBV18,once,TRBJ2-5,.,TGTGCCAGCTCACCGCGTTCGCCAGGGAGCGAGACCCAGTACTTC,CASSPRSPGSETQYF
TRBV4-3,.,TRBJ2-5,TRBD2,TGCGCCAGCAGCCAAGGGGGGCCCGGGGGGGCGATCCAATGGGGGACCCAGTACTTC,CASSQGGPGGAIQWGTQYF